The 2 T cell receptor beta chains reported below all come from one sample, sequenced in a study of T cells of healthy individuals. One entry per CDR3 protein, called by TCRdb with MiXCR from the 5' RACE reads. The sample has some 82,000 distinct CDR3 sequences, roughly 5% seen once. These receptors all come from a female donor in good health.

This clonotype was recorded many times. The chain combines TRBV2 with TRBJ2-3; D gene unclear. The CDR3 runs to 15 residues. Germline values: CDR1 SNHLY, CDR2 FYNNEI. Deletions cut 5 bases from V and 0 bases from J, with 12 bases between. The CDR3 nucleotides read TGTGCCAGCAGTTTTTCAGAAGCTAGCACAGATACGCAGTATTTT. This codes for CASSFSEASTDTQYF.

This clonotype was counted ten times or more. This rearrangement joins TRBV4-3 to TRBJ2-7, with D unresolved. CDR3 size: 14 residues. V shed 0 bases and J shed 7 bases, with 13 bases lying between them. Germline CDR1 and CDR2: LGHNA and YSLEER. The CDR3 DNA sequence: TGCGCCAGCAGCCAAGACCATGGCCCCCGTGAGCAGTACTTC. Its translation: CASSQDHGPREQYF.